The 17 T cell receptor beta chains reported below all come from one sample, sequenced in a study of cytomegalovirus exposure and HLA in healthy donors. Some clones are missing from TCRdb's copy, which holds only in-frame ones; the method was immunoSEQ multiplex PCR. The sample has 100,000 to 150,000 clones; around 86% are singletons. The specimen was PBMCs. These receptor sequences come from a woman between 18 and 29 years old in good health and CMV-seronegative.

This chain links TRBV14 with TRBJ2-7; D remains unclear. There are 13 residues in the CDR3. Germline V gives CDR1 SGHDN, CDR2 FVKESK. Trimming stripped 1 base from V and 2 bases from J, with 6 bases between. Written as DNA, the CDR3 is TGTGCCAGCAGCCAAGGGGCAGCCTACGAGCAGTACTTC. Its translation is CASSQGAAYEQYF. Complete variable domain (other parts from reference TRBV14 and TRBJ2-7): EAGVTQFPSHSVIEKGQTVTLRCDPISGHDNLYWYRRVMGKEIKFLLHFVKESKQDESGMPNNRFLAERTGGTYSTLKVQPAELEDSGVYFCASSQGAAYEQYFGPGTRLTVT.

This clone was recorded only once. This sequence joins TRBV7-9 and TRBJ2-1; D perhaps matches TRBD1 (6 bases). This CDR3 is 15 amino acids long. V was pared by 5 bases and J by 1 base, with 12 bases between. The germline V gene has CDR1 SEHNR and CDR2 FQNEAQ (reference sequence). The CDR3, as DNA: TGTGCCAGCAGCCTCAGGGGCCTTTCCTACAATGAGCAGTTCTTC. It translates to CASSLRGLSYNEQFF. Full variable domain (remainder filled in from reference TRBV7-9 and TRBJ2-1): DTGVSQNPRHKITKRGQNVTFRCDPISEHNRLYWYRQTLGQGPEFLTYFQNEAQLEKSRLLSDRFSAERPKGSFSTLEIQRTEQGDSAMYLCASSLRGLSYNEQFFGPGTRLTVL.

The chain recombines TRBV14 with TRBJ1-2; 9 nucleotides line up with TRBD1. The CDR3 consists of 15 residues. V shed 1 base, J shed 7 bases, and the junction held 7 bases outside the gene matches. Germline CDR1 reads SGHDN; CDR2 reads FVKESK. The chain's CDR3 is CASSQVLGTGLGYTF. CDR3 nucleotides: TGTGCCAGCAGCCAAGTTCTTGGGACAGGGCTTGGCTACACCTTC.

In DNA form, the CDR3 reads TGTGCCAGCAGGGAGACAGGGGATCGGACTGAAGCTTTCTTT. Its translation is CASRETGDRTEAFF. The genes are TRBV28 and TRBJ1-1, with 8 bases matching TRBD1. From germline, CDR1 is MDHEN and CDR2 SYDVKM. V lost 6 bases to trimming and J lost 5 bases; unmatched junction nucleotides: 8. The CDR3 spans 14 residues.

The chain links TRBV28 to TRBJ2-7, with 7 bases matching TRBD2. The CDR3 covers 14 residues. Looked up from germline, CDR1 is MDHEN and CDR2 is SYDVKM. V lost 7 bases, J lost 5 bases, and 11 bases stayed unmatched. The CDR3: CASTMGGLDDEQYF. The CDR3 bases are TGTGCCAGCACGATGGGAGGGCTTGACGACGAGCAGTACTTC.

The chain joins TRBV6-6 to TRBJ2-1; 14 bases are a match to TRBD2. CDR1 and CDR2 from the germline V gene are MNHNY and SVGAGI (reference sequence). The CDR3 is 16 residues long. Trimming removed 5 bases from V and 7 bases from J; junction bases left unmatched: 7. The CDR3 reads CASSPRTSGRTNEQFF. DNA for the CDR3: TGTGCCAGCAGTCCAAGGACTAGCGGGAGGACGAATGAGCAGTTCTTC.

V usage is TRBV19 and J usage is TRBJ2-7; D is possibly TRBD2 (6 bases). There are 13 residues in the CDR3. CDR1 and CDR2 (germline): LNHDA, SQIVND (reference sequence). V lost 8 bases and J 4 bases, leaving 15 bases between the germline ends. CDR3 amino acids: CASGTGVGYEQYF. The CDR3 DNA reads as TGTGCCAGTGGGACGGGAGTCGGGTACGAGCAGTACTTC.

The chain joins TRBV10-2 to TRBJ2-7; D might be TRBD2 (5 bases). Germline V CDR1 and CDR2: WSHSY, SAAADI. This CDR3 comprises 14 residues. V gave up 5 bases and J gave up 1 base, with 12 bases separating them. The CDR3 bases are TGCGCCAGCAGTCAGCAGCGGAATTCCTACGAGCAGTACTTC. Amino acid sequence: CASSQQRNSYEQYF.

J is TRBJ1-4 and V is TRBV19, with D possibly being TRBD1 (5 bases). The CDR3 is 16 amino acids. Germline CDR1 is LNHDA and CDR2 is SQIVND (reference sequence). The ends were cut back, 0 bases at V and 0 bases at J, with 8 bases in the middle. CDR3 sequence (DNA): TGTGCCAGTAGTATAGAAGCAGGGCCAACTAATGAAAAACTGTTTTTT. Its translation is CASSIEAGPTNEKLFF.

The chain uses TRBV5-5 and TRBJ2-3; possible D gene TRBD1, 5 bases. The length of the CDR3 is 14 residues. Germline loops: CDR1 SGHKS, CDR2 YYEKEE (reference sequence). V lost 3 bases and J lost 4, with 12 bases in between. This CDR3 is CASSSLVGPDTQYF. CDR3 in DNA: TGTGCCAGCAGCTCTTTAGTGGGGCCAGATACGCAGTATTTT.

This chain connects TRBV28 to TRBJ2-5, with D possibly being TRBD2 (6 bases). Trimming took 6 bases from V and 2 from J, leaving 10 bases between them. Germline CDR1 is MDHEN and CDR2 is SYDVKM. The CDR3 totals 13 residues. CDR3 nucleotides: TGTGCCAGCAGGGACTATTCTCAAGAGACCCAGTACTTC. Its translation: CASRDYSQETQYF.

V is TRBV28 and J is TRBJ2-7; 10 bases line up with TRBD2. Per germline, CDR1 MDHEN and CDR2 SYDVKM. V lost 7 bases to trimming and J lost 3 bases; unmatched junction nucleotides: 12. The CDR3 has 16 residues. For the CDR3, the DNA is TGTGCCAGCACCCTCGGTGGGACTAGCGCCTTCTACGAGCAGTACTTC. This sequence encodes CASTLGGTSAFYEQYF.

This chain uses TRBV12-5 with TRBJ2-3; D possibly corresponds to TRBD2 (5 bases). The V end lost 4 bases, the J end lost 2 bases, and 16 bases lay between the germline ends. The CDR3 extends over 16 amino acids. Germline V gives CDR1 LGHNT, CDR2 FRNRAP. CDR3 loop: CASGSPRADITDTQYF. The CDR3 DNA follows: TGTGCTAGTGGTTCTCCACGAGCGGATATCACAGATACGCAGTATTTT.

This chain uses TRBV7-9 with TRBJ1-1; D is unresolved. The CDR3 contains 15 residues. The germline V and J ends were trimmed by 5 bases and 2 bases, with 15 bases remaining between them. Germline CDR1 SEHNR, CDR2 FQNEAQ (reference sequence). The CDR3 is CASSPSRPGNTEAFF. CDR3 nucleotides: TGTGCCAGCAGCCCATCCCGGCCGGGAAACACTGAAGCTTTCTTT.

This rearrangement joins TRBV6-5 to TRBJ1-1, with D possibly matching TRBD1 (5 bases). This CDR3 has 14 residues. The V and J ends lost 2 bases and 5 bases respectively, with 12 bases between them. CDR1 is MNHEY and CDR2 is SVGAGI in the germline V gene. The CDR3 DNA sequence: TGTGCCAGCAGTTACGGGGCAGGGCGGACTGAAGCTTTCTTT. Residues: CASSYGAGRTEAFF.

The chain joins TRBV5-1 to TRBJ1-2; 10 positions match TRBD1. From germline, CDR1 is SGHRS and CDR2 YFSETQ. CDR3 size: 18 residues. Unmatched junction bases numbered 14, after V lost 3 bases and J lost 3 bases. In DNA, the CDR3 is TGCGCCAGCAGCTGGTCGTCCCGGGACAGGGGACAATACTATGGCTACACCTTC. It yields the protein CASSWSSRDRGQYYGYTF.

The CDR3 sequence: CASSHGSSYNSPLHF. The DNA of the CDR3 is TGTGCCAGCAGCCACGGGAGCTCCTATAATTCACCCCTCCACTTT. The rearrangement uses TRBV6-6 and TRBJ1-6; the D is unclear. With 6 bases removed from V and 0 bases from J, the gap between germline ends came to 9 bases. This CDR3 has 15 amino acids. CDR1 MNHNY and CDR2 SVGAGI come from the germline V gene (reference sequence).